The TCR beta chain under discussion was sequenced for a study of blood T cell repertoires in COVID-19. In the study's own analysis: Estimation of nucleated cell counts was performed using reference gene primer amplification. Assay used: immunoSEQ multiplex PCR; TCRdb lists only in-frame clones, some missing. D and trimming were read from the DNA, whereas the V and J calls and clone size are those reported in that table. The profile covers some 75,000 clones, with about 88% appearing a single time and 2.5% to 3.5% taken by the ten largest. The germline V gene encodes CDR1 LGHDT and CDR2 YNNKEL (reference sequence). CDR3 size: 14 residues. V was pared by 1 base and J by 3 bases, with 10 bases between.

The chain links TRBV3-1 (or the pseudogene TRBV3-2) to TRBJ2-7; no definite D call. The sample taken for sequencing was peripheral blood. This sequence was found in a man in his 70s with active or convalescent COVID-19. The chain's CDR3 is CASSQGIANYEQYF. The CDR3 region has the DNA TGTGCCAGCAGCCAAGGAATAGCAAACTACGAGCAGTACTTC.